The sequence of this T cell receptor beta chain was determined in a study of T cell responses to AZD1222 COVID-19 vaccine. General study points: It should be noted that donors were predominantly white British and more often female, and clonal diversity was possibly underestimated. Spike-specific TCR breadth and depth both grew after two AZD1222 doses. Mapped onto spike, vaccine-associated CD4 TCRs spanned it and were dominant at 160-218 and 743-854.

This clone occurred once. Its antigen is currently unknown. Germline CDR1 reads MRHNA; CDR2 reads SNTAGT. J was trimmed by 2 bases and V by 4 bases; bases with no gene match: 9. This CDR3 has 16 amino acids. Method: immunoSEQ multiplex PCR; TCRdb's copy keeps in-frame clones and lacks some. The sample lists 110,000 to 150,000 clones; 80% to 90% were seen once. This rearrangement joins TRBV6-4 to TRBJ2-5; 8 nucleotides align to TRBD2. The sequencing used peripheral blood, collected on day 0 of AZD1222 vaccination. The clonotype originates from an adult in good health. In DNA, the CDR3 is TGTGCCAGCAGTGGCCTAACTAGCGGATTACAAGAGACCCAGTACTTC. Its translation: CASSGLTSGLQETQYF.